This T cell receptor (beta chain) was captured in a study of T cells after yellow fever vaccination. About the study: Some fractions had low cell numbers, and these were prepared with SMART-Seq v4 Ultra Low Input.

The CDR3 totals 14 residues. V lost 0 bases and J 2 bases, leaving 8 bases between the germline ends. In germline, CDR1 is SGHRS, CDR2 YFSETQ. A word on this clonotype: What it recognizes is unknown.

Study-level points and caveats: A large majority of primary-vaccination clones showed up again after the booster (just under 97% CD4, around 90% CD8).

A 5'RACE template-switching step, the method used to make TCR cDNA, added a universal primer site and UMIs. TCRdb re-called the 5' RACE reads through MiXCR, storing one row per CDR3 protein. The data contain 450,000 to 550,000 distinct CDR3 sequences, 21% of them seen just once; the ten biggest clones take up approximately 15%. The material sequenced was PBMCs, taken around 3 weeks after the first yellow fever vaccination. The receptor's source is a man between 18 and 35 years old who received the YFV17D yellow fever vaccine. The chain carries TRBV5-1 and TRBJ1-1; D ambiguous. Written as DNA, the CDR3 is TGCGCCAGCAGCTTGGACGGGCCTAACACTGAAGCTTTCTTT. Its protein product is CASSLDGPNTEAFF.